What follows describes a single TCR beta chain. The antigen remains unidentified. The sample comes from a study of cytomegalovirus exposure and HLA in healthy donors. Overall study results and limits: The later analysis indicated that the majority of CMV-associated TCR beta chains appeared HLA-restricted. The study labeled more than 150 TCR beta chains cytomegalovirus-associated. Testing in vitro showed a few CMV-associated chains specific for CMV antigens. An analysis was carried out at a later point. It showed that HLA-associated TCR beta chains were more clonally expanded than equally common non-associated chains.

Both 60 Vbeta primers and 13 Jbeta primers went into the PCR. The table came from immunoSEQ multiplex PCR; TCRdb's copy has only in-frame clones and leaves some out. The table records about 130,000 clones, less than 90% of them present only once. V shed 2 bases, J shed 4 bases, and the junction held 1 base outside the gene matches. This CDR3 has 14 amino acids. The germline V gene has CDR1 MNHEY and CDR2 SMNVEV (reference sequence). The gene calls are TRBV27 and TRBJ2-2; 7 bases map to TRBD2. The receptor comes from a young man in good health and CMV-seropositive. Sequencing was carried out using PBMCs. The CDR3 loop reads CASSLGRGTGELFF. Here the CDR3 DNA reads TGTGCCAGCAGTTTAGGGAGGGGCACCGGGGAGCTGTTTTTT.